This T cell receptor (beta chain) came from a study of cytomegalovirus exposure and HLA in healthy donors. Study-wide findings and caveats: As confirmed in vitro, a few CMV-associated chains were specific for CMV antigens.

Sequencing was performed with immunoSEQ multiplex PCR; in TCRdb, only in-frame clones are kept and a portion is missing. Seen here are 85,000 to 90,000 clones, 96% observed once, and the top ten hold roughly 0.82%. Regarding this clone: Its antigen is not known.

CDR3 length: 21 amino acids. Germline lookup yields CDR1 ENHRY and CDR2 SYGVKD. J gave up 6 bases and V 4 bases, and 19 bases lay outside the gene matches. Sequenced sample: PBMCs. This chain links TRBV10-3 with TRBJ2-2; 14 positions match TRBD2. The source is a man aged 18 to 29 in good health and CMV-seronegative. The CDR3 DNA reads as TGTGCCATCAGTGGGACATCCGGGACTAGCGGGAGAAGCGTGGTCCCCGGGGAGCTGTTTTTT. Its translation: CAISGTSGTSGRSVVPGELFF.